Presented here are 7 T cell receptor beta chains from one specimen sequenced in a study of T cell changes during pregnancy in multiple sclerosis (dated by TCRdb to the late 2010s). Libraries were constructed by the immunoSEQ multiplex PCR assay. Imported from immuneACCESS, the table was reduced by TCRdb to in-frame sequences with V and J called. These copies leave out some clones; in studies compared against another copy, an unresolved V gene accounts for under half, and the cause of the remainder is not known. The sample records about 57,000 clones, around 93% of which are singletons. Of the sample, 3.6% falls within the top ten clones. The sample was peripheral blood, taken after pregnancy. All receptors derive from a female donor in good health, enrolled as a control in a pregnancy study.

The rearrangement links TRBV5-5 to TRBJ2-5; 10 bases are shared with TRBD2. CDR3 length: 18 residues. After removal of 4 bases from V and 1 base from J, the junction contained 13 bases not matched to a gene. Germline V gene data show CDR1 as SGHKS and CDR2 as YYEKEE (reference sequence). CDR3 in amino acids: CASSGLAGDTRFQETQYF. CDR3 nucleotide sequence: TGTGCCAGCAGCGGCCTAGCGGGAGACACGAGATTCCAAGAGACCCAGTACTTC.

The rearrangement uses TRBV6-1 and TRBJ2-7; D is possibly TRBD1 (5 bases). CDR3 length: 14 residues. Germline CDR1 and CDR2: MNHNS and SASEGT. The V end lost 8 bases, the J end lost 1 base, and 15 bases lay between the germline ends. CDR3 nucleotide sequence: TGTGCCAGCCTTGACTGGGGCGGTTCCTACGAGCAGTACTTC. Translated, it gives CASLDWGGSYEQYF.

The count of this clone is one. The chain has TRBV6-7 and TRBJ1-4; 7 bases align to TRBD1. TRBV6-7 is classed as an ORF, of uncertain function. The ends lost 6 bases at V and 5 bases at J; junction bases unmatched: 9. The CDR3 contains 15 residues. The CDR3 nucleotides read TGTGCCAGCAGCCCCCCGACAGGGAAAAATGAAAAACTGTTTTTT. The encoded protein is CASSPPTGKNEKLFF.

The chain is built from TRBV15 and TRBJ1-5; D gene unclear. Germline lookup yields CDR1 LNHNV and CDR2 YYDKDF (reference sequence). The CDR3 consists of 16 residues. The V end lost 0 bases, the J end lost 2 bases, and 11 bases lay between the germline ends. The CDR3 protein is CATSRDLYGGNQPQHF. Here the CDR3 DNA reads TGTGCCACCAGCAGAGATTTGTACGGGGGCAATCAGCCCCAGCATTTT. Filled out from reference TRBV15 and TRBJ1-5, the complete variable domain reads DAMVIQNPRYQVTQFGKPVTLSCSQTLNHNVMYWYQQKSSQAPKLLFHYYDKDFNNEADTPDNFQSRRPNTSFCFLDIRSPGLGDTAMYLCATSRDLYGGNQPQHFGDGTRLSIL.

This chain connects TRBV7-3 to TRBJ1-2; D is ambiguous. Per germline, CDR1 SGHTA and CDR2 FQGTGA. This CDR3 region has 13 residues. Trimming pared 3 bases from V and 2 bases from J, leaving 7 bases between. The CDR3 here is CASSFSGNYGYTF. The CDR3 DNA reads TGTGCCAGCAGCTTCAGCGGAAACTATGGCTACACCTTC. Full variable domain (outside the CDR3, taken from reference TRBV7-3 and TRBJ1-2): GAGVSQTPSNKVTEKGKYVELRCDPISGHTALYWYRQSLGQGPEFLIYFQGTGAADDSGLPNDRFFAVRPEGSVSTLKIQRTERGDSAVYLCASSFSGNYGYTFGSGTRLTVV.

The chain employs TRBV13 and TRBJ2-3; 7 nucleotides line up with TRBD1. CDR3 length: 15 residues. Germline trimming cut 5 bases from V and 1 base from J; bases unmatched to any gene: 6. Germline V gene lookup returns CDR1 PRHDT and CDR2 FYEKMQ (reference sequence). CDR3 sequence reads: CASSVRQGRTDTQYF. The CDR3 coding sequence is TGTGCCAGCAGCGTTCGACAGGGACGCACAGATACGCAGTATTTT. The variable domain in full, completed from reference TRBV13 and TRBJ2-3, reads AAGVIQSPRHLIKEKRETATLKCYPIPRHDTVYWYQQGPGQDPQFLISFYEKMQSDKGSIPDRFSAQQFSDYHSELNMSSLELGDSALYFCASSVRQGRTDTQYFGPGTRLTVL.

The chain couples TRBV19 to TRBJ2-7; a possible D gene is TRBD1 (6 bases). Per germline, CDR1 LNHDA and CDR2 SQIVND (reference sequence). The CDR3 consists of 14 residues. V dropped 4 bases and J dropped 3 bases, with 13 bases sitting between them. As DNA, the CDR3 is TGTGCCAGTAGTACACAGGGAACAAACTACGAGCAGTACTTC. Encoded protein: CASSTQGTNYEQYF.